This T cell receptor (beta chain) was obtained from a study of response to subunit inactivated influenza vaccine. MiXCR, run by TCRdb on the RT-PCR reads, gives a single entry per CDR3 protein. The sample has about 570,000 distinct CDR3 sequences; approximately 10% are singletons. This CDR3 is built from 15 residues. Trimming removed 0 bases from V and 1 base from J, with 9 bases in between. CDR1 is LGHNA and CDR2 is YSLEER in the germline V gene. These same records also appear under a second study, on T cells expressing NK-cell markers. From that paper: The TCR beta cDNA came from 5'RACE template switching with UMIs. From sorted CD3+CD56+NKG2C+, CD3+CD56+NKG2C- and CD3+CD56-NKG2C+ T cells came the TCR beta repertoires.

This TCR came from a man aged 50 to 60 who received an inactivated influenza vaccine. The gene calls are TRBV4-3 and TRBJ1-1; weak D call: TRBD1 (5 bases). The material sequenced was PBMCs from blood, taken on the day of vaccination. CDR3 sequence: CASSQDLGENTEAFF. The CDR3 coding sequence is TGCGCCAGCAGCCAAGATTTGGGGGAGAACACTGAAGCTTTCTTT.